This T cell receptor (beta chain) was sequenced for a study of response to subunit inactivated influenza vaccine. The table lists this clonotype with a few counts. Its antigen is not identified. A single record per CDR3 protein comes from TCRdb applying MiXCR to the RT-PCR reads. In the table there are about 540,000 distinct CDR3 sequences, 14% of which are singletons. The V and J ends lost 3 bases and 6 bases respectively, with 15 bases between them. Germline-derived CDR1 and CDR2 are SGHRS and YFSETQ. The CDR3 totals 15 residues. The study's findings and limits: That few new T cells are recruited by each seasonal influenza vaccination was the authors' suggestion.

This sequence originates from a man aged 50 or older who received an inactivated influenza vaccine. The sequencing used PBMCs from blood, collected 11 to 12 days after vaccination. This chain connects TRBV5-1 to TRBJ2-2; D may be TRBD2 (6 bases). CDR3 loop: CASSSMGGYAGELFF. DNA of the CDR3: TGCGCCAGCAGCTCGATGGGGGGTTACGCCGGGGAGCTGTTTTTT.